This T cell receptor (beta chain) derives from a study of cytomegalovirus exposure and HLA in healthy donors. Study-wide findings and caveats: Later analysis identified several of the most significant clusters that appeared linked to common viral pathogens.

The PCR contained 60 Vbeta and 13 Jbeta primers. Sequencing used immunoSEQ multiplex PCR; TCRdb keeps in-frame clones, though not all of them. The sample contains about 120,000 clones, over 70% of which appear only once. Worth noting for this clone: Its antigen is not identified.

The receptor comes from a woman in her 40s in good health and CMV-seronegative. Sequenced material: PBMCs.

The CDR3 sequence is CSVLALGETQYF. In DNA form, the CDR3 reads TGCAGCGTTTTAGCGTTGGGGGAGACCCAGTACTTC. V is TRBV29-1 and J is TRBJ2-5; a possible D gene is TRBD2 (5 bases). The germline V and J ends were trimmed by 5 bases and 5 bases, with 12 bases remaining between them. Germline-derived CDR1 and CDR2 are SQVTM and ANQGSEA. CDR3 length: 12 residues. The full variable domain, in which reference TRBV29-1 and TRBJ2-5 provide the parts outside the CDR3, is SAVISQKPSRDICQRGTSLTIQCQVDSQVTMMFWYRQQPGQSLTLIATANQGSEATYESGFVIDKFPISRPNLTFSTLTVSNMSPEDSSIYLCSVLALGETQYFGPGTRLLVL.